Following are 28 T cell receptor beta chains from one sample sequenced in a study of blood T cell repertoires in COVID-19. Profiling relied on immunoSEQ multiplex PCR, and the TCRdb table lists in-frame clones only, not all of them. The sample lists about 150,000 clones, approximately 77% seen once, with over 9.5% in the top ten. Sequenced: peripheral blood. Source of these receptors: a woman of 80 years or more with active or convalescent COVID-19.

This clone has a handful of counts. The gene calls are TRBV5-1 and TRBJ2-7; tentatively, D is TRBD1 (5 bases). Germline V lookup: CDR1 SGHRS, CDR2 YFSETQ. This CDR3 contains 14 residues. Trimming cost V 3 bases and J 2 bases, with 12 bases left between them. The CDR3 region is CASSSEWGAYEQYF. The DNA of the CDR3 is TGCGCCAGCAGCTCGGAGTGGGGCGCCTACGAGCAGTACTTC.

The chain couples TRBV5-4 to TRBJ2-5; D may be TRBD2 (5 bases). V lost 0 bases and J 2 bases, leaving 8 bases between the germline ends. This CDR3 spans 14 amino acids. CDR1 is SGHNT and CDR2 is YYREEE in the germline V gene (reference sequence). The CDR3 protein is CASSLEQRQETQYF. The CDR3 nucleotides are TGTGCCAGCAGCTTGGAACAGCGGCAAGAGACCCAGTACTTC.

This clone has more than one count but fewer than ten. The chain links TRBV5-6 to TRBJ1-6; a weak D match, TRBD1 (6 bases). Germline assignment: CDR1 SGHDT and CDR2 YYEEEE. Trimming shortened V by 4 bases and J by 8 bases, and 13 bases separated the two germline ends. The CDR3 runs 14 residues. CDR3 in amino acids: CASSRRDTYSPLHF. CDR3 coding DNA: TGTGCCAGCAGCCGCCGGGACACCTATTCACCCCTCCACTTT.

The rearrangement uses TRBV27 and TRBJ1-1, with D possibly matching TRBD1 (6 bases). Looked up from germline, CDR1 is MNHEY and CDR2 is SMNVEV (reference sequence). The CDR3 spans 15 residues. Deletions cut 1 base from V and 4 bases from J, with 13 bases between. As DNA, the CDR3 is TGTGCCAGCAGTTTATGGGGGGGGCCGGCCACTGAAGCTTTCTTT. Protein product: CASSLWGGPATEAFF.

The chain joins TRBV7-9 to TRBJ1-6, with 10 bases identical to TRBD1. V trimming: 5 bases; J trimming: 10 bases; junction bases outside the gene matches: 5. CDR1 is SEHNR and CDR2 is FQNEAQ in the germline V gene (reference sequence). This CDR3 spans 14 amino acids. CDR3 sequence reads: CASSPGTGESPLHF. The CDR3 DNA reads as TGTGCCAGCAGCCCCGGGACAGGGGAATCACCCCTCCACTTT.

This clone appeared a few times. The chain couples TRBV19 to TRBJ2-1; TRBD1 might be the D (6 bases). The length of the CDR3 is 14 residues. Germline V gene data show CDR1 as LNHDA and CDR2 as SQIVND (reference sequence). Trimming took off 10 bases at V and 8 bases at J, with 21 bases between the two ends. The CDR3 loop is CATADLGTKDEQFF. The CDR3 DNA follows: TGTGCCACCGCCGACTTAGGGACAAAGGATGAGCAGTTCTTC.

The chain links TRBV5-1 to TRBJ2-7; D is perhaps TRBD1 (5 bases). Trimming removed 0 bases at V and 3 bases at J, with 10 bases between. CDR3 length equals 14 residues. Germline CDR1 reads SGHRS; CDR2 reads YFSETQ. The DNA of the CDR3 is TGCGCCAGCAGCTTGGAAGGGGCTATCTACGAGCAGTACTTC. This codes for CASSLEGAIYEQYF.

V and J are TRBV6-4 and TRBJ2-3; 11 nucleotides align to TRBD2. V shed 6 bases and J 2 bases; nucleotides not matched to a gene: 13. CDR1 MRHNA and CDR2 SNTAGT come from the germline V gene. This CDR3 region has 18 residues. The CDR3 here is CASRLRGTSGSTTDTQYF. In DNA form, the CDR3 reads TGTGCCAGCAGACTCCGGGGAACTAGCGGGAGCACCACAGATACGCAGTATTTT.

This clone has just one count. The DNA of the CDR3 is TGTGCCAGTAGTCCTTTCGGGGACAGCTCGAATGAAAAACTGTTTTTT. It is translated as CASSPFGDSSNEKLFF. The genes are TRBV19 and TRBJ1-4, with 7 bases matching TRBD1. The CDR3 is 16 amino acids. From germline, CDR1 is LNHDA and CDR2 SQIVND (reference sequence). The V segment lost 5 bases and the J segment 5 bases; nucleotides outside the gene matches: 11.

V gene TRBV10-3 combines with J gene TRBJ1-1; D is perhaps TRBD1 (5 bases). The CDR3 runs 16 residues. CDR1 and CDR2 from the germline V gene are ENHRY and SYGVKD. Trimming pared 5 bases from V and 1 base from J, leaving 17 bases between. The DNA of the CDR3 is TGTGCCATCAGTAGGGAGGGGCAGGTCGCGAACACTGAAGCTTTCTTT. Protein product: CAISREGQVANTEAFF.

This sequence joins TRBV5-1 and TRBJ2-5; 7 bases are shared with TRBD2. The V gene's germline CDR1 is SGHRS and CDR2 YFSETQ. J was trimmed by 4 bases and V by 4 bases; bases with no gene match: 7. This CDR3 has 14 amino acids. CDR3 DNA: TGCGCCAGCAGCCCCGGACTAGTATCAGAGACCCAGTACTTC. Translating gives CASSPGLVSETQYF.

This clone was recorded a few times. The V call is TRBV5-6, the J call TRBJ1-2, with D possibly TRBD1 on 6 matching bases. V was pared by 0 bases and J by 2 bases, with 14 bases between. Germline lookup yields CDR1 SGHDT and CDR2 YYEEEE. There are 16 residues in the CDR3. CDR3 in DNA: TGTGCCAGCAGCTTGGGTCCAACAGGGTTAAACTATGGCTACACCTTC. It specifies CASSLGPTGLNYGYTF.

This chain links TRBV23-1 with TRBJ2-1; D might be TRBD1 or TRBD2, each matching 9 bases. TRBV23-1 is identified as an open reading frame with a role that is uncertain. Trimming took off 2 bases at V and 7 bases at J, with 27 bases between the two ends. The CDR3 extends over 19 amino acids. DNA of the CDR3: TGCGCCAGCAGTCAACCGGAGGACAGGGGTCGACTAGCGGCGAATGAGCAGTTCTTC. Its translation is CASSQPEDRGRLAANEQFF.

This clone turned up a few times. The rearrangement joins TRBV6-5 to TRBJ1-3, with TRBD1 identical over 7 bases. Trimming at V came to 5 bases and at J to 4 bases, leaving 5 bases not matched to a gene. Germline V gene data show CDR1 as MNHEY and CDR2 as SVGAGI. This CDR3 is 14 amino acids long. CDR3 in amino acids: CASSKTGNGNTIYF. In nucleotides, the CDR3 is TGTGCCAGCAGTAAGACAGGGAACGGAAACACCATATATTTT.

J is TRBJ2-2 and V is TRBV10-1, with 8 bases matching TRBD1. The CDR3 contains 16 residues. The J segment lost 2 bases and the V segment lost 7 bases, leaving 9 bases of the junction unmatched. Germline V gene sequence: CDR1 WNHNN, CDR2 SYGVQD (reference sequence). CDR3 loop: CASKRDRWTNTGELFF. CDR3 bases: TGCGCCAGCAAACGGGACAGGTGGACAAACACCGGGGAGCTGTTTTTT.

The rearrangement uses TRBV6-5 and TRBJ2-1, with 7 positions matching TRBD1. Per germline, CDR1 MNHEY and CDR2 SVGAGI. Trimming cost V 6 bases and J 7 bases; bases outside gene matches: 12. This CDR3 is 15 amino acids long. The CDR3 coding sequence is TGTGCCAGCAGACCCTGGGGACAGATTCTGAATGAGCAGTTCTTC. This codes for CASRPWGQILNEQFF.

This sequence joins TRBV5-1 and TRBJ1-3; D unclear. Per germline, CDR1 SGHRS and CDR2 YFSETQ. The length of the CDR3 is 15 residues. Deletions cut 4 bases from V and 2 bases from J, with 13 bases between. Written as DNA, the CDR3 is TGCGCCAGCAGCCCAGATCCCGGGGCTGGAAACACCATATATTTT. It yields the protein CASSPDPGAGNTIYF. The entire variable domain, with the rest obtained from reference TRBV5-1 and TRBJ1-3, is as follows: KAGVTQTPRYLIKTRGQQVTLSCSPISGHRSVSWYQQTPGQGLQFLFEYFSETQRNKGNFPGRFSGRQFSNSRSEMNVSTLELGDSALYLCASSPDPGAGNTIYFGEGSWLTVV.

The chain combines TRBV2 with TRBJ2-7; tentative D call: TRBD2 (6 bases). Germline V gives CDR1 SNHLY, CDR2 FYNNEI. V gave up 6 bases and J gave up 0 bases, with 18 bases separating them. The CDR3 sequence is 16 residues long. The CDR3, as DNA: TGTGCCAGCAGGCGTATTCGACTAGATGGCTCCTACGAGCAGTACTTC. This sequence encodes CASRRIRLDGSYEQYF.

The rearrangement uses TRBV18 and TRBJ2-1, with TRBD1 matching over 8 bases. This CDR3 is built from 15 residues. Germline values: CDR1 KGHSH, CDR2 LQKENI. V dropped 3 bases and J dropped 7; count of bases not matched to a gene: 8. The CDR3 region is CASSPRTGPSNEQFF. CDR3 DNA sequence: TGTGCCAGCTCACCCAGGACAGGGCCAAGTAATGAGCAGTTCTTC.

The CDR3 loop is CASSFRREKQETQYF. The CDR3 DNA sequence: TGTGCCAGCAGTTTTAGGCGGGAGAAGCAAGAGACCCAGTACTTC. The V call is TRBV28, the J call TRBJ2-5; 7 nucleotides line up with TRBD2. Germline CDR1 MDHEN, CDR2 SYDVKM. This CDR3 spans 15 amino acids. The V and J ends lost 3 bases and 2 bases, in that order; junction bases with no gene match: 6.

This clone was seen more than once but under ten times. The genes are TRBV20-1 and TRBJ2-7; the D gene is possibly TRBD1 (5 bases). V was trimmed by 5 bases and J by 10 bases, leaving 15 bases between them. Looked up from germline, CDR1 is DFQATT and CDR2 is SNEGSKA (reference sequence). This CDR3 has 11 residues. In DNA form, the CDR3 reads TGCAGTGCTTACTCCCCGGACATACAGTACTTC. This encodes CSAYSPDIQYF.

The chain couples TRBV24-1 to TRBJ2-2; TRBD1 matches 11 bases. This CDR3 region has 15 residues. Per germline, CDR1 KGHDR and CDR2 SFDVKD. The V segment lost 10 bases and the J segment 4 bases; nucleotides outside the gene matches: 7. The CDR3 DNA sequence: TGTGCCACGAAAGGGACAGGGGGGGGCACCGGGGAGCTGTTTTTT. The encoded protein is CATKGTGGGTGELFF.

This clone was detected only once. The chain uses TRBV7-9 and TRBJ1-5, with a possible D match to TRBD1 (6 bases). Trimming removed 0 bases at V and 0 bases at J, with 9 bases between. The germline V gene has CDR1 SEHNR and CDR2 FQNEAQ (reference sequence). This CDR3 has 16 amino acids. CDR3 residues: CASSLAVGASNQPQHF. In DNA form, the CDR3 reads TGTGCCAGCAGCTTAGCGGTGGGGGCTAGCAATCAGCCCCAGCATTTT.

The CDR3 DNA reads as TGTGCCTGGAGTGTAGGACAGGGAGGCCAGCCCCAGCATTTT. Amino acids: CAWSVGQGGQPQHF. The J gene is TRBJ1-5, the V gene TRBV30; 8 nucleotides line up with TRBD1. CDR1 is GTSNPN, CDR2 SVGIG, per germline (reference sequence). After removal of 0 bases from V and 7 bases from J, the junction contained 5 bases not matched to a gene. The CDR3 runs 14 residues.

J is TRBJ1-1 and V is TRBV5-1; the D is unclear. V was trimmed by 0 bases and J by 11 bases, leaving 14 bases between them. Per the germline V gene, CDR1 is SGHRS and CDR2 is YFSETQ. This CDR3 region has 13 residues. For the CDR3, the DNA is TGCGCCAGCAGCTTGGATAATTCGGTGAGGGCTTTCTTT. Protein sequence: CASSLDNSVRAFF.

The chain recombines TRBV2 with TRBJ1-2, with 9 bases aligning to TRBD1. There are 14 residues in the CDR3. Germline V lookup: CDR1 SNHLY, CDR2 FYNNEI. After removal of 7 bases from V and 3 bases from J, the junction contained 6 bases not matched to a gene. The CDR3 DNA follows: TGTGCCAGCATCCGGGGACAGGGAGACTATGGCTACACCTTC. This sequence encodes CASIRGQGDYGYTF. The variable domain in full, with the rest retrieved from reference TRBV2 and TRBJ1-2, is EPEVTQTPSHQVTQMGQEVILRCVPISNHLYFYWYRQILGQKVEFLVSFYNNEISEKSEIFDDQFSVERPDGSNFTLKIRSTKLEDSAMYFCASIRGQGDYGYTFGSGTRLTVV.

The chain joins TRBV19 to TRBJ2-3; 9 bases fit TRBD2. CDR3 length: 15 residues. Trimming took 4 bases from V and 1 from J; bases not matched to a gene: 3. Germline loops: CDR1 LNHDA, CDR2 SQIVND (reference sequence). The CDR3 is CASSRASGGTDTQYF. The CDR3 DNA reads TGTGCCAGTAGTAGGGCTAGCGGGGGCACAGATACGCAGTATTTT.

The chain carries TRBV19 and TRBJ1-2; a weak D match, TRBD1 (5 bases). Between the trimmed V and J ends, which lost 4 bases and 5 bases, there was a span of 8 bases. In germline, CDR1 is LNHDA, CDR2 SQIVND (reference sequence). The CDR3 extends over 12 amino acids. CDR3 residues: CASSTRGYGYTF. As DNA, the CDR3 is TGTGCCAGTAGTACCCGGGGGTATGGCTACACCTTC.